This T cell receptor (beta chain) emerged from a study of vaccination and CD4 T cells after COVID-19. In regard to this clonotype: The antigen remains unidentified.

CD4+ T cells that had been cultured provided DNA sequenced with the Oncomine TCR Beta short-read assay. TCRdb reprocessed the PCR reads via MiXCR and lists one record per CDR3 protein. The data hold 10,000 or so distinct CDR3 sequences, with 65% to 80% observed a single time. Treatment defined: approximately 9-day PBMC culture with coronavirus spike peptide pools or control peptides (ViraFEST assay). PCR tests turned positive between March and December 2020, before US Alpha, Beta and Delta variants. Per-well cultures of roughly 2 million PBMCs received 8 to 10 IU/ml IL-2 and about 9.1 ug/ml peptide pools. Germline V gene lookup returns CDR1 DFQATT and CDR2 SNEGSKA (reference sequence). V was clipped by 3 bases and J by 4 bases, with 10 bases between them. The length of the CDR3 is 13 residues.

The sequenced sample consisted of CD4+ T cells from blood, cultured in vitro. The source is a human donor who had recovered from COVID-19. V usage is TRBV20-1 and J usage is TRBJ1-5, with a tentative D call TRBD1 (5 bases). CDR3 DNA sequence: TGCAGTGCTAGTGTGTCAGGGAATCAGCCCCAGCATTTT. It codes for CSASVSGNQPQHF.